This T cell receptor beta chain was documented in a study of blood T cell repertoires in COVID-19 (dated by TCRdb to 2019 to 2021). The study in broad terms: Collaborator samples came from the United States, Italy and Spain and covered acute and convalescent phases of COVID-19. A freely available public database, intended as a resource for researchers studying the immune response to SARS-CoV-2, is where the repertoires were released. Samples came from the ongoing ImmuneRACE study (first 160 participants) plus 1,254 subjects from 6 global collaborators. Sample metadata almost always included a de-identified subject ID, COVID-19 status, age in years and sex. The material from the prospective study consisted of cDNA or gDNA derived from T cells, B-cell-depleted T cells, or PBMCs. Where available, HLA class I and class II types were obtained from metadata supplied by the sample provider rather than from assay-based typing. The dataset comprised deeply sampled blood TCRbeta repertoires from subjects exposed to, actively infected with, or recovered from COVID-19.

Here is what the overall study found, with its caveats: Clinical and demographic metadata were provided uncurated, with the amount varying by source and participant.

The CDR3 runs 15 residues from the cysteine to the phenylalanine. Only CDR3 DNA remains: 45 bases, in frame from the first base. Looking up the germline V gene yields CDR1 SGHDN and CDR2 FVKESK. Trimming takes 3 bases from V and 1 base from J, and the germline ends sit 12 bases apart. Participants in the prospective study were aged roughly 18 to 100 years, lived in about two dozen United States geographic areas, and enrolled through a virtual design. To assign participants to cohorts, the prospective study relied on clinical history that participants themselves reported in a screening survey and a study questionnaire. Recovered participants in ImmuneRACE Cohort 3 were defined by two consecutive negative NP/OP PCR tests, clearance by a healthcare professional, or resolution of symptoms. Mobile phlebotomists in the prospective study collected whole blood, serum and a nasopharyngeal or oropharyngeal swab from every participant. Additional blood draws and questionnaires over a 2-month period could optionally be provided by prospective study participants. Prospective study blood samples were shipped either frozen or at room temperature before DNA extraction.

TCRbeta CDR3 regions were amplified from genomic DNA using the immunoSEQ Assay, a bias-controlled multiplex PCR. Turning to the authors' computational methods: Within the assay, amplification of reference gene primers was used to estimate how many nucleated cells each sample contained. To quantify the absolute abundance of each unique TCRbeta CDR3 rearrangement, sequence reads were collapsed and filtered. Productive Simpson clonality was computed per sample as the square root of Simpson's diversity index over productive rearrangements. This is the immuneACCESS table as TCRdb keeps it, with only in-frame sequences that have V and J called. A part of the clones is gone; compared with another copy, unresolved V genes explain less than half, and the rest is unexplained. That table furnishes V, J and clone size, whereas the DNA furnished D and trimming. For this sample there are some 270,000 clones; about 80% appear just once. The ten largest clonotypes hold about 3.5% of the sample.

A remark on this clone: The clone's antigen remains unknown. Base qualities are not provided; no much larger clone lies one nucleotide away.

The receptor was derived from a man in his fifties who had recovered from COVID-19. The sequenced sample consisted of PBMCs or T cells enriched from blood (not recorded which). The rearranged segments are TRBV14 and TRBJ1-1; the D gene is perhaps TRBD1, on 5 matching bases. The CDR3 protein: CASSQWPTGNTEAFF. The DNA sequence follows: TGTGCCAGCAGCCAGTGGCCTACAGGGAACACTGAAGCTTTCTTT.